The present T cell receptor (beta chain) was sequenced within a study of radiotherapy plus CTLA-4 blockade in lung cancer. V was cut by 9 bases and J by 6 bases, with 23 bases left in between. CDR1 is LNHDA and CDR2 is SQIVND in the germline V gene (reference sequence). CDR3 length: 16 amino acids. Study-wide results and caveats: The study found tumor-derived TCR clones expanded in blood after radiotherapy plus ipilimumab.

This clone was seen a handful of times. Its antigen is still unknown. TCRdb keeps only in-frame clones here, not all; method: immunoSEQ multiplex PCR. Of about 38,000 clones listed, about 70% are singletons. Source: peripheral blood, taken from a patient treated with radiotherapy plus ipilimumab. The J gene is TRBJ1-4, the V gene TRBV19; D might be TRBD1 (5 bases). This TCR was sampled from a human donor with non-small cell lung cancer who had stable disease on radiotherapy plus ipilimumab. In DNA form, the CDR3 reads TGTGCCAGCACAACTGTTGGAGGGGATCGGGATGAAAAACTGTTTTTT. It is translated as CASTTVGGDRDEKLFF.